These T cell receptor beta chains were read from a single sample in a study of T cell responses to AZD1222 COVID-19 vaccine. TCRdb keeps only in-frame clones here, not all; method: immunoSEQ multiplex PCR. This repertoire shows some 130,000 clones, 80% to 90% found once; its top ten account for approximately 19%. The sequenced sample was peripheral blood, obtained on day 0 of MenACWY control vaccination. Receptor source: an adult in good health. CDR3s include the opening cysteine and the closing phenylalanine or tryptophan. D genes are given only for firm matches. Some rows have no size entry. The others give once, few or many, or a class for an expanded clone.

clone size: -
V gene: TRBV3-1/TRBV3-2
D gene: -
J gene: TRBJ2-1
CDR3 protein: CASSDQGGPRLGEQFF
CDR3 DNA: TGTGCCAGCAGCGATCAGGGGGGACCTAGGCTGGGTGAGCAGTTCTTC

clone size: once
V gene: TRBV18
D gene: -
J gene: TRBJ1-4
CDR3 protein: CASSPRGTTNEKLFF
CDR3 DNA: TGTGCCAGCTCACCCCGGGGGACAACTAATGAAAAACTGTTTTTT

clone size: -
V gene: TRBV28
D gene: TRBD2
J gene: TRBJ2-1
CDR3 protein: CASSGTSGGVGVFVDEQFF
CDR3 DNA: TGTGCCAGCAGCGGGACTAGCGGGGGCGTGGGGGTTTTTGTGGATGAGCAGTTCTTC

clone size: -
V gene: TRBV30
D gene: -
J gene: TRBJ1-2
CDR3 protein: CAWSGAGYTF
CDR3 DNA: TGTGCCTGGAGTGGAGCGGGCTACACCTTC

clone size: -
V gene: TRBV7-9
D gene: TRBD1
J gene: TRBJ2-7
CDR3 protein: CASIIDGTALNEQYF
CDR3 DNA: TGTGCCAGCATCATCGACGGGACAGCCCTAAACGAGCAGTACTTC

clone size: -
V gene: TRBV11-3
D gene: -
J gene: TRBJ2-7
CDR3 protein: CASSPGAGHEQYF
CDR3 DNA: TGTGCCAGCAGCCCCGGGGCGGGTCATGAGCAGTACTTC

clone size: -
V gene: TRBV30
D gene: TRBD2
J gene: TRBJ2-1
CDR3 protein: CAWDLGLAGNYNEQFF
CDR3 DNA: TGTGCCTGGGACCTGGGACTAGCGGGCAACTACAATGAGCAGTTCTTC

clone size: -
V gene: TRBV6-2/TRBV6-3
D gene: -
J gene: TRBJ1-4
CDR3 protein: CASSYVIWEKLFF
CDR3 DNA: TGTGCCAGCAGTTACGTGATCTGGGAAAAACTGTTTTTT

clone size: -
V gene: TRBV7-6
D gene: -
J gene: TRBJ1-5
CDR3 protein: CASTLPDIGQPQHF
CDR3 DNA: TGTGCCAGCACCCTCCCGGATATTGGTCAGCCCCAGCATTTT

clone size: -
V gene: TRBV27
D gene: TRBD1
J gene: TRBJ2-7
CDR3 protein: CASSTGVEQYF
CDR3 DNA: TGTGCCAGCTCGACAGGGGTCGAGCAGTACTTC

clone size: -
V gene: TRBV28
D gene: -
J gene: TRBJ1-2
CDR3 protein: CASSLYDAANYGYTF
CDR3 DNA: TGTGCCAGCAGTTTATATGACGCAGCTAACTATGGCTACACCTTC

clone size: -
V gene: TRBV19
D gene: -
J gene: TRBJ1-3
CDR3 protein: CASSIGTTTGNTIYF
CDR3 DNA: TGTGCCAGTAGTATCGGAACTACAACTGGAAACACCATATATTTT

clone size: -
V gene: TRBV5-3
D gene: -
J gene: TRBJ2-7
CDR3 protein: CARSLRTNGYEQYF
CDR3 DNA: TGTGCCAGAAGCTTGAGGACAAACGGCTACGAGCAGTACTTC

clone size: -
V gene: TRBV11-2
D gene: TRBD2
J gene: TRBJ2-7
CDR3 protein: CASSPLSGGRSFEQYF
CDR3 DNA: TGTGCCAGCAGCCCTCTATCAGGCGGGAGGTCTTTTGAGCAGTACTTC

clone size: -
V gene: TRBV7-2
D gene: -
J gene: TRBJ1-1
CDR3 protein: CASSTQTGLNTEAFF
CDR3 DNA: TGTGCCAGCAGCACGCAAACAGGGTTGAACACTGAAGCTTTCTTT

clone size: -
V gene: TRBV5-1
D gene: -
J gene: TRBJ1-4
CDR3 protein: CASSLSGNREKLFF
CDR3 DNA: TGCGCCAGCAGCCTGTCAGGGAATCGAGAAAAACTGTTTTTT

clone size: -
V gene: TRBV2
D gene: -
J gene: TRBJ1-5
CDR3 protein: CASSGVGAGIRQPQHF
CDR3 DNA: TGTGCCAGCAGCGGGGTTGGGGCAGGAATTCGACAGCCCCAGCATTTT

clone size: -
V gene: TRBV6-5
D gene: -
J gene: TRBJ1-3
CDR3 protein: CASSYSRPESGNTIYF
CDR3 DNA: TGTGCCAGCAGTTACTCGCGGCCGGAATCTGGAAACACCATATATTTT

clone size: once
V gene: TRBV19
D gene: TRBD1
J gene: TRBJ2-7
CDR3 protein: CASSMSAPGQGLEQYF
CDR3 DNA: TGTGCCAGTAGTATGAGCGCCCCGGGACAGGGCCTCGAGCAGTACTTC

clone size: -
V gene: TRBV27
D gene: TRBD1
J gene: TRBJ1-2
CDR3 protein: CANTSGTGFHGYTF
CDR3 DNA: TGTGCCAATACCTCCGGGACAGGGTTCCATGGCTACACCTTC

clone size: -
V gene: TRBV9
D gene: TRBD1
J gene: TRBJ1-2
CDR3 protein: CASSVHTGQGHGYTF
CDR3 DNA: TGTGCCAGCAGCGTACACACTGGACAGGGCCATGGCTACACCTTC

clone size: -
V gene: TRBV28
D gene: -
J gene: TRBJ1-1
CDR3 protein: CASSLRETAEAFF
CDR3 DNA: TGTGCCAGCAGTTTACGTGAGACAGCTGAAGCTTTCTTT

clone size: -
V gene: TRBV2
D gene: -
J gene: TRBJ2-4
CDR3 protein: CATLNRVKNIQYF
CDR3 DNA: TGTGCCACCCTCAATCGGGTCAAAAACATTCAGTACTTC

clone size: -
V gene: TRBV6-5
D gene: TRBD2
J gene: TRBJ2-3
CDR3 protein: CASRRGEGADTQYF
CDR3 DNA: TGTGCCAGCAGGCGGGGGGAGGGGGCAGATACGCAGTATTTT

clone size: -
V gene: TRBV28
D gene: -
J gene: TRBJ1-6
CDR3 protein: CASSPPKGSSYNSPLHF
CDR3 DNA: TGTGCCAGCAGTCCCCCTAAAGGGAGCTCCTATAATTCACCCCTCCACTTT

clone size: once
V gene: TRBV18
D gene: -
J gene: TRBJ1-2
CDR3 protein: CASSPTTKGMYGYTF
CDR3 DNA: TGTGCCAGCTCACCGACGACAAAGGGCATGTATGGCTACACCTTC

clone size: -
V gene: TRBV28
D gene: -
J gene: TRBJ2-6
CDR3 protein: CASSPGDFDSGANVLTF
CDR3 DNA: TGTGCCAGCAGCCCGGGGGACTTCGACTCTGGGGCCAACGTCCTGACTTTC

clone size: -
V gene: TRBV27
D gene: -
J gene: TRBJ2-1
CDR3 protein: CASINRGNEQFF
CDR3 DNA: TGTGCCAGCATTAACCGGGGCAATGAGCAGTTCTTC

clone size: once
V gene: TRBV18
D gene: -
J gene: TRBJ1-1
CDR3 protein: CASSPWQGTKNTEAFF
CDR3 DNA: TGTGCCAGCTCACCCTGGCAGGGGACAAAGAACACTGAAGCTTTCTTT